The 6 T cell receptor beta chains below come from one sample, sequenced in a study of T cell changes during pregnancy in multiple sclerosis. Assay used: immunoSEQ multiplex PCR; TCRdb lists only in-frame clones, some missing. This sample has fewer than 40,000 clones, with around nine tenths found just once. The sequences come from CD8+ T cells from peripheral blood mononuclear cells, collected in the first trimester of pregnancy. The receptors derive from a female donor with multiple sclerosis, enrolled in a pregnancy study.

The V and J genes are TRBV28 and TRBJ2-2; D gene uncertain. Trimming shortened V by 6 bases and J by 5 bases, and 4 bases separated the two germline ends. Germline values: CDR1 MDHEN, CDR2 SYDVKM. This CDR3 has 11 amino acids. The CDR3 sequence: CASSRTGELFF. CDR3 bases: TGTGCCAGCAGCCGGACCGGGGAGCTGTTTTTT.

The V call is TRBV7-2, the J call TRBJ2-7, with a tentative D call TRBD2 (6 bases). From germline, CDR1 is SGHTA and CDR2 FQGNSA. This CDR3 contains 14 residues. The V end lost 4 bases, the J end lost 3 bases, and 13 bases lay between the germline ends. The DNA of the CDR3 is TGTGCCAGCAGCTCGTTGGGCGGGATCTACGAGCAGTACTTC. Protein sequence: CASSSLGGIYEQYF.

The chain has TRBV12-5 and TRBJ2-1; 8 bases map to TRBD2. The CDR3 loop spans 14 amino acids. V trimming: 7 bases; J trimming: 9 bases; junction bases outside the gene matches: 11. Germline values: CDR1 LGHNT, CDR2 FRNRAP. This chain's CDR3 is CASARTSITGEQFF. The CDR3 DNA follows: TGTGCTAGTGCTAGGACTAGCATTACGGGTGAGCAGTTCTTC.

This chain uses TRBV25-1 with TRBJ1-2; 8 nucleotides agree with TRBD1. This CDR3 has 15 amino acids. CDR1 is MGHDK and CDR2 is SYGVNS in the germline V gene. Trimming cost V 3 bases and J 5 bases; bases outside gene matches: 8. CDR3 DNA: TGTGCCAGCAGTGACGAAACAGGGGGTCGATATGGCTACACCTTC. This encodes CASSDETGGRYGYTF.

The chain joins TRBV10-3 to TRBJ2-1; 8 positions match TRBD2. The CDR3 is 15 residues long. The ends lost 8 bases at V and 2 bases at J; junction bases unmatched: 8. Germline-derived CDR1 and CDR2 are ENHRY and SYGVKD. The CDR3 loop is CAIPGGRKTYNEQFF. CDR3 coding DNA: TGTGCCATCCCGGGCGGGAGGAAAACCTACAATGAGCAGTTCTTC.

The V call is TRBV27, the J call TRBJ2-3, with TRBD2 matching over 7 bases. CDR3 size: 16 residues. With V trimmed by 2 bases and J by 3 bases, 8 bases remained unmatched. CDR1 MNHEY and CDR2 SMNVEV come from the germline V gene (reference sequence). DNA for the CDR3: TGTGCCAGCAGTTTAGGCGCGGGAGAGGTTACAGATACGCAGTATTTT. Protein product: CASSLGAGEVTDTQYF.